These 20 T cell receptor beta chains were all obtained from the same sample, sequenced in a study of T cells in localized non-small cell lung cancer. Using immunoSEQ multiplex PCR, the repertoire was profiled, and TCRdb retains in-frame clones only, with some absent. Here the sample spans over a thousand clones, around 24% being singletons. The specimen comprised lung tumor tissue, sampled before any cancer treatment. The receptors originated from a man aged 40 to 69 with stage III squamous cell lung carcinoma.

This clone was seen a handful of times. The gene calls are TRBV9 and TRBJ1-2, with no clear D. V lost 5 bases and J 0 bases, leaving 8 bases between the germline ends. This CDR3 has 13 amino acids. Germline CDR1 SGDLS, CDR2 YYNGEE. CDR3 sequence reads: CASRGLANYGYTF. The DNA for the CDR3 is TGTGCCAGCAGGGGCTTAGCTAACTATGGCTACACCTTC.

The chain uses TRBV18 and TRBJ2-7, with D unclear. V was clipped by 2 bases and J by 2 bases, with 10 bases between them. The germline CDR1 and CDR2 sequences are KGHSH and LQKENI. CDR3 length equals 14 residues. CDR3 loop: CASSPARPPYEQYF. The CDR3 DNA reads TGTGCCAGCTCACCAGCCAGGCCCCCCTACGAGCAGTACTTC.

The chain is built from TRBV19 and TRBJ1-5; D is ambiguous. V was trimmed by 6 bases and J by 0 bases, leaving 15 bases between them. Germline V CDR1 and CDR2: LNHDA, SQIVND (reference sequence). CDR3 length: 16 amino acids. The CDR3 spells CASSPRTAYSNQPQHF. CDR3 in DNA: TGTGCCAGTAGCCCTCGGACGGCTTATAGCAATCAGCCCCAGCATTTT.

This clone is labeled large. The chain employs TRBV18 and TRBJ1-5, with D maybe TRBD1 (5 bases). Trimming took off 6 bases at V and 2 bases at J, with 8 bases between the two ends. The CDR3 runs to 13 residues. Germline lookup yields CDR1 KGHSH and CDR2 LQKENI. The CDR3: CASSGGGNQPQHF. The DNA for the CDR3 is TGTGCCAGCTCGGGAGGGGGCAATCAGCCCCAGCATTTT.

This clone was seen a handful of times. The V gene is TRBV30, the J gene TRBJ2-5; the D gene is possibly TRBD2 (5 bases). Trimming took 5 bases from V and 4 from J, leaving 14 bases between them. Germline V gives CDR1 GTSNPN, CDR2 SVGIG (reference sequence). The CDR3 extends over 13 amino acids. This CDR3 is CAWQPSSRETQYF. The CDR3 coding sequence is TGTGCCTGGCAACCTAGCAGTCGAGAGACCCAGTACTTC.

This clone showed up just a few times. The rearrangement joins TRBV11-3 to TRBJ2-7; a possible D gene is TRBD2 (6 bases). CDR1 and CDR2 from the germline V gene are SGHNT and YENEEA. Trimming took off 4 bases at V and 0 bases at J, with 10 bases between the two ends. This CDR3 spans 14 amino acids. CDR3 sequence (DNA): TGTGCCAGCAGCTCTGGGACTTACTCCTACGAGCAGTACTTC. Its translation: CASSSGTYSYEQYF.

The chain joins TRBV4-1 to TRBJ1-2; D gene ambiguous. The CDR3 totals 15 residues. The germline CDR1 and CDR2 sequences are MGHRA and YSYEKL. Trimming removed 1 base from V and 2 bases from J, with 11 bases in between. The CDR3 bases are TGCGCCAGCAGCCAAGCTCTTCAGGAGAACTATGGCTACACCTTC. Protein product: CASSQALQENYGYTF.

V gene TRBV19 combines with J gene TRBJ2-2; 7 nucleotides match TRBD2. Per the germline V gene, CDR1 is LNHDA and CDR2 is SQIVND (reference sequence). The CDR3 is 16 residues long. The V segment lost 0 bases and the J segment 7 bases; nucleotides outside the gene matches: 8. The CDR3 spells CASSIDVTSLVGELFF. DNA for the CDR3: TGTGCCAGTAGTATAGATGTGACTAGCCTGGTCGGGGAGCTGTTTTTT.

The CDR3 is CASSLTGGAEEQFF. The CDR3 DNA reads as TGTGCCAGCAGCTTAACGGGGGGCGCAGAAGAGCAGTTCTTC. The chain links TRBV6-8 to TRBJ2-1; the D gene is possibly TRBD2 (7 bases). V lost 6 bases, J lost 10 bases, and 19 bases lay in between. The CDR3 totals 14 residues. Germline V lookup: CDR1 MNHGY, CDR2 SAAAGT.

This clone is judged medium-sized (0.01 to 0.1%). The rearrangement links TRBV6-8 to TRBJ2-4, with D tentatively TRBD2 (6 bases). Germline CDR1 MNHGY, CDR2 SAAAGT. Trimming left V 2 bases short and J 1 base short, with 18 bases between. The CDR3 extends over 18 amino acids. CDR3 nucleotide sequence: TGTGCCAGCAGTTACGCGGGGAGCGTACGAGGGGCCAAAAACATTCAGTACTTC. It is translated as CASSYAGSVRGAKNIQYF.

Within the sample, this clone is medium-sized. The chain joins TRBV11-3 to TRBJ2-1; 10 bases are shared with TRBD2. Germline CDR1 reads SGHNT; CDR2 reads YENEEA. J was trimmed by 6 bases and V by 7 bases; bases with no gene match: 15. The CDR3 runs 17 residues. CDR3 region: CASNKGTSALSVNEQFF. In DNA form, the CDR3 reads TGTGCCAGCAACAAGGGGACTAGCGCCCTTTCTGTCAATGAGCAGTTCTTC.

The chain recombines TRBV9 with TRBJ2-6; a weak D match, TRBD1 (5 bases). Germline V lookup: CDR1 SGDLS, CDR2 YYNGEE. This CDR3 is built from 15 residues. Trimming cost V 5 bases and J 0 bases, with 9 bases left between them. In DNA, the CDR3 is TGTGCCAGCAGTGGTGACAGCTCTGGGGCCAACGTCCTGACTTTC. Translated: CASSGDSSGANVLTF. The variable domain in full, with the rest retrieved from reference TRBV9 and TRBJ2-6, is DSGVTQTPKHLITATGQRVTLRCSPRSGDLSVYWYQQSLDQGLQFLIQYYNGEERAKGNILERFSAQQFPDLHSELNLSSLELGDSALYFCASSGDSSGANVLTFGAGSRLTVL.

By share, this clone ranks as medium-sized. The chain combines TRBV11-3 with TRBJ2-7; TRBD1 might be the D (6 bases). The V gene's germline CDR1 is SGHNT and CDR2 YENEEA. The V end was cut by 4 bases, the J end by 2 bases, with 12 bases between. The CDR3 totals 14 residues. CDR3 loop: CASSSKTGTYEQYF. The CDR3 nucleotides are TGTGCCAGCAGCTCGAAAACAGGGACCTACGAGCAGTACTTC.

In this sample, this clone is medium-sized. The V and J genes are TRBV11-3 and TRBJ2-1, with a possible D match to TRBD2 (7 bases). The V gene's germline CDR1 is SGHNT and CDR2 YENEEA. The CDR3 is 16 amino acids. V lost 3 bases and J lost 0, with 12 bases in between. The CDR3: CASSFGGGSSYNEQFF. DNA for the CDR3: TGTGCCAGCAGCTTCGGGGGCGGGAGCTCCTACAATGAGCAGTTCTTC.

This clone ranks as large. The chain has TRBV19 and TRBJ1-5; the match to TRBD1 covers 8 bases. V was pared by 2 bases and J by 2 bases, with 5 bases of the junction left unmatched. CDR1 is LNHDA and CDR2 is SQIVND in the germline V gene (reference sequence). CDR3 length equals 16 residues. This CDR3 is CASSIRTGIGNQPQHF. CDR3 coding DNA: TGTGCCAGTAGTATACGGACAGGGATTGGCAATCAGCCCCAGCATTTT. The variable domain in full, completed from reference TRBV19 and TRBJ1-5, reads DGGITQSPKYLFRKEGQNVTLSCEQNLNHDAMYWYRQDPGQGLRLIYYSQIVNDFQKGDIAEGYSVSREKKESFPLTVTSAQKNPTAFYLCASSIRTGIGNQPQHFGDGTRLSIL.

The rearrangement links TRBV19 to TRBJ2-4, with 9 bases identical to TRBD1. The V segment lost 0 bases and the J segment 7 bases; nucleotides outside the gene matches: 7. Germline V lookup: CDR1 LNHDA, CDR2 SQIVND (reference sequence). The CDR3 sequence is 16 residues long. This chain's CDR3 is CASSIEGGTGRNIQYF. The CDR3 region has the DNA TGTGCCAGTAGTATAGAGGGGGGGACAGGGAGGAACATTCAGTACTTC.

V usage is TRBV19 and J usage is TRBJ2-1; D not certain. V was shortened by 1 base and J by 5 bases, with 12 bases between the two germline ends. The CDR3 consists of 15 residues. Germline loops: CDR1 LNHDA, CDR2 SQIVND (reference sequence). CDR3 DNA: TGTGCCAGTAGTATAGGGCCCCTAGAGAACAATGAGCAGTTCTTC. It yields the protein CASSIGPLENNEQFF.

The chain employs TRBV30 and TRBJ1-2; 7 nucleotides align to TRBD1. V lost 0 bases and J lost 8; bases outside the gene matches: 6. The CDR3 spans 13 residues. CDR1 is GTSNPN, CDR2 SVGIG, per germline (reference sequence). The CDR3 nucleotides are TGTGCCTGGAGTGTCTCAGGGGGAAGGGGCTACACCTTC. The encoded protein is CAWSVSGGRGYTF.

Sample share makes this clone medium-sized. This sequence joins TRBV11-3 and TRBJ1-2; a weak D match, TRBD1 (5 bases). CDR3 length: 14 residues. V was cut by 4 bases and J by 0 bases, with 9 bases left in between. From germline, CDR1 is SGHNT and CDR2 YENEEA. In DNA, the CDR3 is TGTGCCAGCAGCTGGCGGGGGGCTAACTATGGCTACACCTTC. Residues: CASSWRGANYGYTF.

J is TRBJ1-5 and V is TRBV19; 8 bases fit TRBD1. This CDR3 spans 16 amino acids. Germline assignment: CDR1 LNHDA and CDR2 SQIVND (reference sequence). Trimming took 1 base from V and 2 from J; bases not matched to a gene: 4. The CDR3 protein is CASSIGTGKGNQPQHF. For the CDR3, the DNA is TGTGCCAGTAGTATAGGGACAGGGAAGGGCAATCAGCCCCAGCATTTT.